This T cell receptor beta chain appears in the sequencing data of a study of T cell responses to AZD1222 COVID-19 vaccine. The study's findings and limits: Targets within unmutated variant regions were reportedly found for nearly half of spike-specific TCRs.

Worth noting for this clone: Antigen: not known.

Looked up from germline, CDR1 is MDHEN and CDR2 is SYDVKM. CDR3 length equals 14 residues. Trimming removed 5 bases at V and 3 bases at J, with 11 bases between. Profiling relied on immunoSEQ multiplex PCR, and the TCRdb table lists in-frame clones only, not all of them. There are 90,000 to 150,000 clones in the sample; around 90% occur only once, and 4.2% lies in the top ten. This sequence originates from an adult who received the MenACWY meningococcal vaccine as a control. The rearrangement links TRBV28 to TRBJ1-5; tentative D call: TRBD1 (6 bases). Sequencing was performed on peripheral blood, taken 28 days after the second dose of the MenACWY control vaccine. The CDR3 coding sequence is TGTGCCAGCAGTCTAGGACAGACCAATCAGCCCCAGCATTTT. Its protein is CASSLGQTNQPQHF.